The present T cell receptor beta chain was sequenced within a study of OX40 agonist ivuxolimab in advanced cancers. Study information: All patients had ivuxolimab intravenously every 2 weeks at 0.01 to 10 mg/kg. Among those enrolled, mean age was about 63 years (range about 23 to 80) and about 79% were male. Partial responses were recorded for three patients, including one with hepatocellular carcinoma and two with cutaneous melanoma.

Any history of autoimmune disease or systemic immunosuppression disqualified patients. Data came from immunoSEQ multiplex PCR; TCRdb stores just in-frame clones and leaves some out. The sample includes roughly 75,000 clones, roughly 87% of them seen just once. This CDR3 region has 14 residues. V was trimmed by 2 bases and J by 1 base, leaving 5 bases between them. CDR1 SNHLY and CDR2 FYNNEI come from the germline V gene. The rearrangement uses TRBV2 and TRBJ2-2; no clear D gene. Sample: CD4+ or CD8+ T cells sorted from blood, taken in a trial of the OX40 agonist ivuxolimab. This clonotype was obtained from an adult with an advanced solid tumor such as melanoma, head and neck, liver or kidney cancer. In nucleotides, the CDR3 is TGTGCCAGCAGTGAATTCATGAACACCGGGGAGCTGTTTTTT. This encodes CASSEFMNTGELFF. Together with reference TRBV2 and TRBJ2-2, the CDR3 gives the full variable domain: EPEVTQTPSHQVTQMGQEVILRCVPISNHLYFYWYRQILGQKVEFLVSFYNNEISEKSEIFDDQFSVERPDGSNFTLKIRSTKLEDSAMYFCASSEFMNTGELFFGEGSRLTVL.